This is a list of T cell receptor beta chains from one sample in a study of T cell responses to AZD1222 COVID-19 vaccine. The protocol was immunoSEQ multiplex PCR, while the TCRdb copy is restricted to in-frame clones and leaves out a portion. Here the sample spans 85,000 to 90,000 clones, approximately 89% being singletons. Specimen: peripheral blood, collected on day 0 of AZD1222 vaccination. Receptors originate from an adult in good health. The CDR3 runs from the conserved cysteine through the conserved F or W. A D gene is named only where the DNA matches it firmly. Size tells how often a clone was seen (once, few, many) or the class of an expanded clone, and some rows leave it out.

TRBJ1-6	TRBV28	NA	NA	TGTGCCAGCAGTACCTCGATTGTGAAGGGATCACCCCTCCACTTT	CASSTSIVKGSPLHF
TRBJ1-5	TRBV7-8	TRBD1	NA	TGTGCCAGCAGCCCCGGGACAGATAGCAATCAGCCCCAGCATTTT	CASSPGTDSNQPQHF
TRBJ2-2	TRBV5-1	NA	NA	TGCGCCAGCAGCTTCGACCGACCCAACACCGGGGAGCTGTTTTTT	CASSFDRPNTGELFF
TRBJ2-2	TRBV11-3	TRBD2	NA	TGTGCCAGCAGGCAGCGGGGGAACACCGGGGAGCTGTTTTTT	CASRQRGNTGELFF
TRBJ1-1	TRBV2	TRBD1	NA	TGTGCCAGCAGCGAGGGACAGACCATGAACACTGAAGCTTTCTTT	CASSEGQTMNTEAFF
TRBJ1-2	TRBV13	NA	NA	TGTGCCAGCAGCGTCAGGGCTAACTATGGCTACACCTTC	CASSVRANYGYTF
TRBJ2-1	TRBV5-1	NA	NA	TGCGCCAGCTGGGCCCGGAGGGGCCACAATGAGCAGTTCTTC	CASWARRGHNEQFF
TRBJ1-6	TRBV6-5	NA	NA	TGTGCCAGCAGTTACTCAGGACAACTTTCACCCCTCCACTTT	CASSYSGQLSPLHF
TRBJ1-1	TRBV6-5	NA	NA	TGTGCCAGCAGTATCAAGAGGCCCAACACTGAAGCTTTCTTT	CASSIKRPNTEAFF
TRBJ2-1	TRBV7-9	NA	NA	TGTGCCAGCAGCTTATCAAGCTACAATGAGCAGTTCTTC	CASSLSSYNEQFF
TRBJ2-5	TRBV11-2	NA	NA	TGTGCCAGCAGCGCGTCACTAGAGGAGTACTTC	CASSASLEEYF
TRBJ2-1	TRBV7-2	TRBD2	NA	TGTGCCAGCAGCTTAGCAGAAAGGAGAAGCGGGGGTTCGTGGAATGAGCAGTTCTTC	CASSLAERRSGGSWNEQFF
TRBJ1-3	TRBV2	NA	NA	TGTGCCAGCAGTGCCAGGCCCTCGAGCTCTGGAAACACCATATATTTT	CASSARPSSSGNTIYF
TRBJ1-4	TRBV27	NA	NA	TGTGCCAGCAGTTCCCGGGGAACTAATGAAAAACTGTTTTTT	CASSSRGTNEKLFF
TRBJ2-2	TRBV6-6	NA	NA	TGTGCCAGCATCTCGACCGACCACGGGGAGCTGTTTTTT	CASISTDHGELFF
TRBJ1-6	TRBV27	NA	once	TGTGCCAGCAGCCGACGCTCCTATAATTCACCCCTCCACTTT	CASSRRSYNSPLHF
TRBJ1-2	TRBV6-2/TRBV6-3	TRBD1	NA	TGTGCCAGCAGTTACTTCGGGCAGGGGGGAGACTATGGCTACACCTTC	CASSYFGQGGDYGYTF
TRBJ2-3	TRBV12-5	NA	NA	TGTGCTAGTGGTGAGGGGGTCCCAGATACGCAGTATTTT	CASGEGVPDTQYF
TRBJ2-3	TRBV5-1	NA	NA	TGCGCCAGCAGCTCCCCGGGGGAAAGGAAGGATACGCAGTATTTT	CASSSPGERKDTQYF
TRBJ2-1	TRBV12-3/TRBV12-4	NA	NA	TGTGCCAGCAGCCTTAACTCAGACTATGAGCAGTTCTTC	CASSLNSDYEQFF
TRBJ1-3	TRBV11-2	NA	NA	TGTGCCAGCAGCTTGCGGACTGTCAGCTCTGGAAACACCATATATTTT	CASSLRTVSSGNTIYF
TRBJ1-3	TRBV6-2/TRBV6-3	NA	NA	TGTGCCAGCAGTTACTCATGGAACTCTGGAAACACCATATATTTT	CASSYSWNSGNTIYF
TRBJ1-4	TRBV27	NA	NA	TGTGCCAGCAGTTTATCCCCGAACAATGAAAAACTGTTTTTT	CASSLSPNNEKLFF
TRBJ1-3	TRBV6-5	NA	NA	TGTGCCAGCACCGGAGGGGGATCTGGAAACACCATATATTTT	CASTGGGSGNTIYF
TRBJ2-5	TRBV7-2	NA	few	TGTGCCAGCAGCTTCGGTCCCGGGGGCGCGGGGGAGACCCAGTACTTC	CASSFGPGGAGETQYF
TRBJ1-1	TRBV28	NA	NA	TGTGCCAGCAGTACTATAGCAGCCCCTGGGACTGAAGCTTTCTTT	CASSTIAAPGTEAFF
TRBJ2-3	TRBV7-2	NA	NA	TGTGCCAGCAGCTTAGAGGGGACTTTGACGAAACTGAAAGATACGCAGTATTTT	CASSLEGTLTKLKDTQYF
TRBJ1-4	TRBV5-4	TRBD1	once	TGTGCCAGCAGCCGTAGACAGGGGGCTCCTTCTCTGGAAAAACTGTTTTTT	CASSRRQGAPSLEKLFF
TRBJ1-6	TRBV7-9	NA	few	TGTGCCAGCAGCTTCGGGAATTCACCCCTCCACTTT	CASSFGNSPLHF
TRBJ1-4	TRBV5-4	NA	NA	TGTGCCAGCAGCTTGGGAGGGGCAACTAATGAAAAACTGTTTTTT	CASSLGGATNEKLFF
TRBJ2-7	TRBV4-3	NA	NA	TGCGCCAGCAGCCAAGATTGGCCAGGGGTCTCCTACGAGCAGTACTTC	CASSQDWPGVSYEQYF
TRBJ2-3	TRBV4-3	NA	NA	TGCGCCAGCAGCCAAGTATCAGGGGGGACAGATACGCAGTATTTT	CASSQVSGGTDTQYF
TRBJ1-5	TRBV5-5	NA	NA	TGTGCCAGCAGCTCGGACCTCGGAGGGTTTCAGCCCCAGCATTTT	CASSSDLGGFQPQHF
TRBJ1-1	TRBV20-1	NA	NA	TGCAGTGCTAGTCAGGGAACTATGAACACTGAAGCTTTCTTT	CSASQGTMNTEAFF
TRBJ2-5	TRBV27	TRBD2	NA	TGTGCCAGCAGATTAACCTCCGGGACTTTTACTAGCGGGAGGGCCGGAGAGACCCAGTACTTC	CASRLTSGTFTSGRAGETQYF
TRBJ1-1	TRBV3-1/TRBV3-2	NA	NA	TGTGCCAGCGCCGGGGGGGAAACGGGAGCTTTCTTT	CASAGGETGAFF
TRBJ1-1	TRBV3-1/TRBV3-2	NA	NA	TGTGCCAGCAGCCAGATGAACACTGAAGCTTTCTTT	CASSQMNTEAFF
TRBJ1-6	TRBV27	TRBD1	NA	TGTGCCAGCAAGTTACAGGGGACATTAAGCTCCTATAATTCACCCCTCCACTTT	CASKLQGTLSSYNSPLHF
TRBJ1-1	TRBV19	NA	NA	TGTGCCAGTAGTACCCAGACAGGTAGTACTGAAGCTTTCTTT	CASSTQTGSTEAFF
TRBJ2-5	TRBV10-1	TRBD2	NA	TGCGCCAGCAGTGACGGGACTAGCGGCGAGACCCAGTACTTC	CASSDGTSGETQYF
TRBJ2-1	TRBV28	TRBD2	NA	TGTGCCAGCAGTTTATTGACTAGCGGCGTCTACAATGAGCAGTTCTTC	CASSLLTSGVYNEQFF
TRBJ2-5	TRBV18	NA	NA	TGTGCCAGCTCACCACAATCCGGGGGAGAGACCCAGTACTTC	CASSPQSGGETQYF
TRBJ2-7	TRBV14	NA	NA	TGTGCCAGCAGTCTCTCGGGGGCGCCCCACGAGCAGTACTTC	CASSLSGAPHEQYF
TRBJ2-2	TRBV19	NA	once	TGTGCCAGTAGTATAATCCGGGGGCGGGAATTTGGAACCGGGGAGCTGTTTTTT	CASSIIRGREFGTGELFF
TRBJ2-2	TRBV2	TRBD1	once	TGTGCCAGCAGTCCCGACAGGGGGCCGGGGACCGGGGAGCTGTTTTTT	CASSPDRGPGTGELFF
TRBJ2-5	TRBV27	NA	NA	TGTGCCAGCAGCCGTCCCGGGGAGACCCAGTACTTC	CASSRPGETQYF
TRBJ2-3	TRBV3-1/TRBV3-2	NA	NA	TGTGCCAGCAGCCAAGCGACGACTAGCACAGATACGCAGTATTTT	CASSQATTSTDTQYF
TRBJ2-2	TRBV7-2	NA	NA	TGTGCCAGCAAAGGGGAGGAGGGTAGGACCGGGGAGCTGTTTTTT	CASKGEEGRTGELFF
TRBJ1-5	TRBV6-5	NA	NA	TGTGCCAGCAGTACAGGAACTAGCAATCAGCCCCAGCATTTT	CASSTGTSNQPQHF
TRBJ1-2	TRBV2	NA	NA	TGTGCCAGCAAGGAGGGGGTCTTCTATGGCTACACCTTC	CASKEGVFYGYTF
TRBJ1-4	TRBV12-2	NA	NA	TGTGCAAGTCGCTTAGATGGCGACAGGGAGGGTGAAAAACTGTTTTTT	CASRLDGDREGEKLFF
TRBJ1-2	TRBV19	NA	NA	TGTGCCAGTAGTATGTTCGCTAGGGGGGCCGCGGCCGACTATGGCTACACCTTC	CASSMFARGAAADYGYTF
TRBJ1-2	TRBV28	NA	NA	TGTGCCAGCAGTTTGGTCCAGGCTCGCTATGGCTACACCTTC	CASSLVQARYGYTF
TRBJ2-4	TRBV10-3	NA	NA	TGTGCCATCAGTGACCCCCATGGGACGGTAGCCAAAAACATTCAGTACTTC	CAISDPHGTVAKNIQYF
TRBJ1-5	TRBV20-1	NA	NA	TGCAGTGCTAGTTTGGGGTATGATCAGCCCCAGCATTTT	CSASLGYDQPQHF
TRBJ2-1	TRBV12-5	NA	NA	TGTGCTAGTGGTTTGGCGGGTTACAATGAGCAGTTCTTC	CASGLAGYNEQFF
TRBJ2-1	TRBV5-1	NA	NA	TGCGCCAGCAGCTTGGGGCTCTCGGGGCAGACGGGTGAGCAGTTCTTC	CASSLGLSGQTGEQFF
TRBJ1-5	TRBV30	TRBD1	NA	TGTGCCTGGGGACAGGTGAATAGCAATCAGCCCCAGCATTTT	CAWGQVNSNQPQHF